The 27 T cell receptor beta chains below come from one sample, sequenced in a study of vaccination effects on CD4 cells after COVID-19. No cognate antigen is known for these TCRs. After expansion with viral peptide pools in the ViraFEST assay, antigen-specific CD4+ T cells were sequenced. At the end of 9 to 11 days of culture, CD4+ T cells were isolated. Recipients of the vaccine had no prior SARS-CoV-2 infection and negative nucleocapsid antibodies. Data came from immunoSEQ multiplex PCR; TCRdb stores just in-frame clones and leaves some out. Found here are tens of thousands of clones, approximately 70% of them singletons; the top ten hold less than 5%. Here the sequenced sample was CD4+ T cells from PBMCs cultured with HCoV-OC43 spike peptides, taken before COVID-19 vaccination. Subset in this sample: HCoV-OC43 spike overlapping peptide pool stimulation. The source is a human donor who received a COVID-19 vaccine.

The chain is built from TRBV2 and TRBJ1-4, with D unresolved. Trimming stripped 7 bases from V and 1 base from J, with 7 bases between. Looked up from germline, CDR1 is SNHLY and CDR2 is FYNNEI. The CDR3 is 13 residues long. This chain's CDR3 is CASNRGTNEKLFF. As DNA, the CDR3 is TGTGCCAGCAATCGGGGAACTAATGAAAAACTGTTTTTT.

This chain joins TRBV11-2 and TRBJ2-1; D is ambiguous. V was cut by 5 bases and J by 0 bases, with 14 bases left in between. Germline-derived CDR1 and CDR2 are SGHAT and FQNNGV. CDR3 length: 16 residues. The CDR3 loop is CASSLLWLSSYNEQFF. The CDR3 region has the DNA TGTGCCAGCAGCCTGCTGTGGTTAAGCTCCTACAATGAGCAGTTCTTC.

The gene calls are TRBV9 and TRBJ1-5; D is undetermined. This CDR3 region has 15 residues. V was shortened by 0 bases and J by 4 bases, with 11 bases between the two germline ends. In germline, CDR1 is SGDLS, CDR2 YYNGEE. DNA of the CDR3: TGTGCCAGCAGCGTAGGGGAAAGGGTGAATCAGCCCCAGCATTTT. Encoded protein: CASSVGERVNQPQHF.

This chain joins TRBV24-1 and TRBJ2-3; a possible D gene is TRBD2 (6 bases). This CDR3 has 15 residues. Germline CDR1 KGHDR, CDR2 SFDVKD. V shed 3 bases and J shed 0 bases, with 9 bases lying between them. The CDR3 sequence: CATSDPGASTDTQYF. CDR3 DNA sequence: TGTGCCACCAGTGATCCGGGAGCTAGCACAGATACGCAGTATTTT.

The rearrangement uses TRBV28 and TRBJ1-6; D ambiguous. This CDR3 region has 13 residues. V lost 5 bases to trimming and J lost 5 bases, with 7 bases between them. Germline values: CDR1 MDHEN, CDR2 SYDVKM. CDR3 nucleotide sequence: TGTGCCAGCAGTCCGGAACATAATTCACCCCTCCACTTT. Translation gives CASSPEHNSPLHF.

The genes are TRBV7-8 and TRBJ1-2; D gene ambiguous. V gave up 1 base and J gave up 1 base, with 7 bases separating them. CDR1 is SGHVS, CDR2 FQNEAQ, per germline. CDR3 length: 14 amino acids. CDR3 region: CASSLDAGNYGYTF. DNA of the CDR3: TGTGCCAGCAGCTTAGACGCGGGTAACTATGGCTACACCTTC.

The sample holds a few counts of this clone. The V call is TRBV27, the J call TRBJ2-2; 8 bases align to TRBD1. The trim removed 5 bases at V and 5 bases at J, leaving 10 bases unmatched. CDR3 length: 16 amino acids. CDR1 and CDR2 (germline): MNHEY, SMNVEV (reference sequence). The CDR3 sequence: CASSTTDRGWTGELFF. The DNA for the CDR3 is TGTGCCAGCAGTACTACCGACAGGGGTTGGACCGGGGAGCTGTTTTTT.

The V gene is TRBV24-1, the J gene TRBJ2-3; 8 nucleotides agree with TRBD1. Germline CDR1 and CDR2: KGHDR and SFDVKD. This CDR3 comprises 16 residues. The J segment lost 2 bases and the V segment lost 1 base, leaving 4 bases of the junction unmatched. The chain's CDR3 is CATSDFGQGTTDTQYF. CDR3 DNA sequence: TGTGCCACCAGTGATTTCGGACAGGGAACCACAGATACGCAGTATTTT.

The chain employs TRBV19 and TRBJ2-3, with a tentative D call TRBD1 (5 bases). Trimming took off 6 bases at V and 4 bases at J, with 20 bases between the two ends. The CDR3 loop spans 16 amino acids. CDR1 and CDR2 from the germline V gene are LNHDA and SQIVND (reference sequence). The CDR3 sequence: CASRALKGLTADTQYF. CDR3 bases: TGTGCCAGTAGGGCCCTGAAGGGGTTGACGGCAGATACGCAGTATTTT.

This rearrangement joins TRBV21-1 to TRBJ2-5. TRBV21-1 is a pseudogene segment. This CDR3 has 13 residues. This CDR3 is CARSGRSQETQYF. The CDR3 nucleotides read TGTGCCAGGTCTGGACGATCCCAAGAGACCCAGTACTTC.

This clone was counted between two and nine times. The V gene is TRBV24-1, the J gene TRBJ2-2, with 7 positions matching TRBD1. J gave up 0 bases and V 8 bases, and 2 bases lay outside the gene matches. There are 14 residues in the CDR3. Germline V gives CDR1 KGHDR, CDR2 SFDVKD. Here the CDR3 reads CATTGTANTGELFF. As DNA, the CDR3 is TGTGCCACCACCGGGACAGCGAACACCGGGGAGCTGTTTTTT.

The chain links TRBV7-2 to TRBJ2-5; 11 bases align to TRBD2. Germline CDR1 reads SGHTA; CDR2 reads FQGNSA. The CDR3 consists of 15 residues. V shed 7 bases and J 5 bases; nucleotides not matched to a gene: 9. Here the CDR3 reads CASTREASGRETQYF. For the CDR3, the DNA is TGTGCCAGCACTCGAGAAGCTAGCGGGAGGGAGACCCAGTACTTC.

This clone came up a few times. J is TRBJ2-2 and V is TRBV7-6; no reliable D call. CDR1 and CDR2 (germline): SGHVS, FNYEAQ. The germline V and J ends were trimmed by 4 bases and 2 bases, with 14 bases remaining between them. The CDR3 runs to 16 residues. The CDR3 DNA reads as TGTGCCAGCAGCTCCTCCCCGGGTGGCAACACCGGGGAGCTGTTTTTT. Its translation is CASSSSPGGNTGELFF. The variable domain in full, with the rest retrieved from reference TRBV7-6 and TRBJ2-2, is GAGVSQSPRYKVTKRGQDVALRCDPISGHVSLYWYRQALGQGPEFLTYFNYEAQQDKSGLPNDRFSAERPEGSISTLTIQRTEQRDSAMYRCASSSSPGGNTGELFFGEGSRLTVL.

This clone came up a few times. The CDR3 coding sequence is TGTGCCAGCAGCTTATCCAGGGACCAAGAGACCCAGTACTTC. It yields the protein CASSLSRDQETQYF. The rearrangement links TRBV7-3 to TRBJ2-5; a weak D match, TRBD1 (5 bases). The CDR3 sequence is 14 residues long. Germline-derived CDR1 and CDR2 are SGHTA and FQGTGA. The V and J ends lost 2 bases and 0 bases respectively, with 7 bases between them.

This sequence joins TRBV12-5 and TRBJ2-5; 8 bases are shared with TRBD1. The germline V gene encodes CDR1 LGHNT and CDR2 FRNRAP. Trimming removed 3 bases from V and 5 bases from J; junction bases left unmatched: 8. The CDR3 is 15 residues long. The CDR3 reads CASGLGTGLIETQYF. The CDR3 nucleotides are TGTGCTAGTGGTTTAGGGACAGGCTTGATTGAGACCCAGTACTTC.

This clone was counted only a few times. This rearrangement joins TRBV6-5 to TRBJ1-5, with no clear D. Trimming took 2 bases from V and 5 from J, leaving 7 bases between them. The CDR3 length is 13 residues. Germline V lookup: CDR1 MNHEY, CDR2 SVGAGI. The CDR3 region is CASSYTPDQPQHF. In DNA, the CDR3 is TGTGCCAGCAGTTACACTCCGGATCAGCCCCAGCATTTT.

This clone has a handful of counts. J is TRBJ2-5 and V is TRBV28; 7 bases line up with TRBD1. V shed 10 bases, J shed 9 bases, and the junction held 8 bases outside the gene matches. The CDR3 contains 11 residues. Germline V lookup: CDR1 MDHEN, CDR2 SYDVKM. The CDR3 region has the DNA TGTGCCATACAGGGGCATCGGGCCCAGTACTTC. Its protein is CAIQGHRAQYF.

The V and J genes are TRBV19 and TRBJ1-5; D unresolved. Germline CDR1 and CDR2: LNHDA and SQIVND (reference sequence). V was clipped by 5 bases and J by 4 bases, with 15 bases between them. CDR3 size: 15 residues. CDR3 sequence: CASSPSSGNNQPQHF. In DNA, the CDR3 is TGTGCCAGTAGTCCTAGTTCGGGGAATAATCAGCCCCAGCATTTT.

The J gene is TRBJ1-5, the V gene TRBV30; perhaps TRBD1 as D (6 bases). Germline loops: CDR1 GTSNPN, CDR2 SVGIG (reference sequence). Trimming shortened V by 3 bases and J by 3 bases, and 9 bases separated the two germline ends. CDR3 length: 13 residues. The CDR3 bases are TGTGCCTGGAGGGACAGTCTCAATCAGCCCCAGCATTTT. Encoded protein: CAWRDSLNQPQHF.

This clone has just one count. The rearrangement uses TRBV7-8 and TRBJ2-1; D gene unclear. Germline V gene lookup returns CDR1 SGHVS and CDR2 FQNEAQ. The V gene lost 5 bases and the J gene lost 0 bases, with 11 bases spanning the gap. CDR3 length: 15 amino acids. CDR3 coding DNA: TGTGCCAGCAGCCCCTCGAACCCCTCCTACAATGAGCAGTTCTTC. It codes for CASSPSNPSYNEQFF.

The chain is built from TRBV9 and TRBJ1-1; unclear D gene. The CDR3 runs 15 residues. Deletions cut 0 bases from V and 0 bases from J, with 9 bases between. Germline V gene lookup returns CDR1 SGDLS and CDR2 YYNGEE. CDR3 bases: TGTGCCAGCAGCGTAGGAGCAGCCATGAACACTGAAGCTTTCTTT. Translated: CASSVGAAMNTEAFF.

This clone has only a few counts. The CDR3 reads CASRRGQGAYEQYV. The CDR3 DNA sequence: TGTGCCAGCAGGCGTGGACAGGGGGCCTACGAGCAGTACGTC. The V gene is TRBV6-5, the J gene TRBJ2-7; TRBD1 matches 10 bases. V dropped 6 bases and J dropped 2; count of bases not matched to a gene: 4. Per the germline V gene, CDR1 is MNHEY and CDR2 is SVGAGI. The CDR3 sequence is 14 residues long.

The chain uses TRBV6-5 and TRBJ1-1; no firm D call. The CDR3 runs 10 residues. The V end was cut by 6 bases, the J end by 11 bases, with 10 bases between. Germline V lookup: CDR1 MNHEY, CDR2 SVGAGI. The CDR3 reads CASREGRAFF. CDR3 nucleotides: TGTGCCAGCAGAGAGGGTAGGGCTTTCTTT.

In the case of this clone: Other DNA sequences within the sample encode an identical CDR3. The chain employs TRBV5-1 and TRBJ2-1; 11 bases are a match to TRBD1. CDR1 is SGHRS and CDR2 is YFSETQ in the germline V gene. The CDR3 is 15 amino acids. The ends lost 2 bases at V and 4 bases at J; junction bases unmatched: 2. The CDR3 protein is CASSFGTGGYNEQFF. As DNA, the CDR3 is TGCGCCAGCAGCTTCGGGACAGGGGGGTACAATGAGCAGTTCTTC.

The V call is TRBV19, the J call TRBJ2-5; no reliable D call. Germline CDR1 and CDR2: LNHDA and SQIVND (reference sequence). The CDR3 is 16 amino acids. Trimming took 0 bases from V and 1 from J, leaving 12 bases between them. CDR3 nucleotides: TGTGCCAGTAGTATAGATCTGTCGTCAGGCCAAGAGACCCAGTACTTC. Encoded protein: CASSIDLSSGQETQYF.

The rearrangement links TRBV6-5 to TRBJ2-5; D is unresolved. Deletions cut 3 bases from V and 3 bases from J, with 5 bases between. There are 12 residues in the CDR3. The germline V gene encodes CDR1 MNHEY and CDR2 SVGAGI. CDR3 region: CASSYGEETQYF. CDR3 sequence (DNA): TGTGCCAGCAGTTATGGTGAAGAGACCCAGTACTTC.

This clone was detected only once. This chain joins TRBV18 and TRBJ2-2, with D tentatively TRBD1 or TRBD2 (5 bases each). This CDR3 is 15 amino acids long. The germline V and J ends were trimmed by 3 bases and 0 bases, with 8 bases remaining between them. The V gene's germline CDR1 is KGHSH and CDR2 LQKENI. In DNA, the CDR3 is TGTGCCAGCTCACCCGGGACCGCGAACACCGGGGAGCTGTTTTTT. Translation: CASSPGTANTGELFF.